This T cell receptor beta chain was observed in a study of glioma-infiltrating T cells. With 7 bases removed from V and 7 bases from J, the gap between germline ends came to 17 bases. This CDR3 is 13 amino acids long. In germline, CDR1 is MGHRA, CDR2 YSYEKL. Study results and caveats: Above-expected tissue-blood divergence occurred in all gliomas, most in low-grade ones.

Amplification of TCR alpha and beta CDR3 regions from RNA used iRepertoire nested multiplex PCR. TCRdb reprocessed the multiplex PCR reads with MiXCR, giving one entry per CDR3 protein. This table has roughly 120,000 distinct CDR3 sequences, roughly 24% appearing once. Remarks on this clonotype: Its antigen is unknown. Possible read error: a much larger clone is one base away.

Sequencing was done on a sample of glioma tissue, nonneoplastic brain tissue, or PBMCs (not recorded which). The source of this sequence is a human donor with low-grade glioma or glioblastoma, undergoing nonglioma brain surgery, or in good health (not recorded which). V gene TRBV4-1 combines with J gene TRBJ2-7; D remains ambiguous. The CDR3 reads CASIHGSKREQYF. As DNA, the CDR3 is TGCGCCAGCATCCACGGCAGCAAAAGGGAGCAGTACTTC.